This T cell receptor beta chain was sequenced for a study of T cell repertoires in cytomegalovirus infection. About the research overall: Indications of both CMV infection and matching HLA type were provided by public TCR beta signatures. Study-level findings and limits: Individuals carrying CMV plus the relevant HLA were identified by cumulative frequency of public TCR beta families.

Germline CDR1 reads SGHTA; CDR2 reads FQGNSA. The CDR3 totals 13 residues. This clonotype appeared once. The antigen remains unidentified. At one boundary the junction diverges from the germline segment, which might be a read error. TCRdb re-derived calls from the reads in MiXCR, one entry per CDR3 protein. The data hold about 740,000 distinct CDR3 sequences, with around 35% observed a single time. The sequence derives from a human donor in good health (CMV status not recorded). Some clones in this sample may be carry-over from other donors' samples. V is TRBV7-2 and J is TRBJ2-1, with D tentatively TRBD1 (6 bases). Source: cultured PBMCs, taken from culture after CMV antigen stimulation. In DNA, the CDR3 is TGTGCCAGCAGCACCAGACAGGACAAGGAGCAGTTCTTC. Its protein product is CASSTRQDKEQFF.